This TCR beta chain was observed in a study of blood T cells in healthy people across ages. Extracted total RNA amounted to at least 6 micrograms for each sample. The CDR3 runs 14 residues. In germline, CDR1 is LNHNV, CDR2 YYDKDF (reference sequence). A second PCR, run for roughly 7 to 11 cycles, used a sample-barcoded 5' primer plus a J-beta primer mix. TCRdb fed the 5' RACE reads into MiXCR, producing one record per CDR3 protein. The sample consists of roughly 2 million distinct CDR3 sequences, about 50% of them appearing once. The TCR sequence derives from a woman aged 40 to 50 in good health. The sequencing input was blood. The chain links TRBV15 to TRBJ2-4; either TRBD1 or TRBD2 may supply D (5 bases each). The end of the DNA aligns better with TRBJ2-7, so the J call may be wrong. The CDR3 DNA reads TGTGCCACCAGCAGAGTGGGACGGGGCTACGAGCAGTACTTC. It yields the protein CATSRVGRGYEQYF.